The T cell receptor (beta chain) described here comes from a study of CXCR3-negative and CXCR3-positive naive CD8 T cells. Study at large: Roughly 1.5 +/- 0.3 million TRB reads came from each library, giving about 135 million in total. Study-level results: Higher TRB CDR3 hydrophobicity marked CXCR3-positive naive cells relative to CXCR3-negative naive cells. Relative to memory CD8+ cells, whose diversity was much lower, both naive subsets had comparably high diversity.

Germline values: CDR1 SGHVS, CDR2 FNYEAQ. The CDR3 covers 18 residues. The authors prepared UMI-labeled TRB cDNA libraries by 5' RACE. TCRdb reprocessed the 5' RACE reads, with one entry per CDR3 protein and no DNA. Seen in this sample are over 50,000 distinct CDR3 sequences; the ten most common clones hold 0.7% to 0.8%. In the case of this clonotype: Its antigen is not known.

Sequencing was carried out using naive CXCR3+ CD8+ T cells from blood. Documented subset: CD45RO-CCR7+CD27+CD95- naive CD8+ T cells expressing CXCR3 (TNR3+). The chain recombines TRBV7-6 with TRBJ2-3. The sequence derives from a human donor in good health. Some clones in this sample may be carry-over from other donors' samples. This CDR3 is CASSLSSRPTRFPDTQYF.